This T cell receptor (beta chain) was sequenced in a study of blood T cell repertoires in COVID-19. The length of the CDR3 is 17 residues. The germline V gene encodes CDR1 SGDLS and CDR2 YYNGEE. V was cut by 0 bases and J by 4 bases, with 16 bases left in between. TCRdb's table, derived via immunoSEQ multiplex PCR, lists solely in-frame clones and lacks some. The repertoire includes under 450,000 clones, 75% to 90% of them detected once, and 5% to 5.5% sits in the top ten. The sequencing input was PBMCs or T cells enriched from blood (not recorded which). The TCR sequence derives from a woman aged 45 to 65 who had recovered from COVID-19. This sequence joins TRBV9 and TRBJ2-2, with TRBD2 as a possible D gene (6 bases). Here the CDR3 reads CASSVGTHSGGTGELFF. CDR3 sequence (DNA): TGTGCCAGCAGCGTAGGAACCCACTCCGGGGGCACCGGGGAGCTGTTTTTT.